These T cell receptor beta chains were read from a single sample in a study of cytomegalovirus exposure and HLA in healthy donors. Sequencing used immunoSEQ multiplex PCR; TCRdb keeps in-frame clones, though not all of them. The sample has 180,000 or so clones, roughly 90% seen once. The sample taken for sequencing was PBMCs. All receptors derive from a young woman in good health and CMV-seronegative. CDR3s include the opening cysteine and the closing phenylalanine or tryptophan. The D gene is left open where the match is weak. Expanded clones get a size class; other rows say once, few or many, or leave the size out.

size	V	J	D	CDR3	DNA
.	TRBV7-6	TRBJ2-1	.	CASSLTDEQFF	TGTGCCAGCAGCTTAACTGATGAGCAGTTCTTC
few	TRBV4-1	TRBJ2-5	TRBD1	CASSQAWGQGRETQYF	TGCGCCAGCAGCCAAGCCTGGGGACAGGGAAGAGAGACCCAGTACTTC
.	TRBV27	TRBJ2-1	TRBD2	CASSLSAGGYNEQFF	TGTGCCAGCAGTTTATCAGCGGGGGGGTACAATGAGCAGTTCTTC
.	TRBV7-8	TRBJ2-5	TRBD2	CASSSRTSGGRETQYF	TGTGCCAGCAGCTCCCGGACTAGCGGGGGACGTGAGACCCAGTACTTC
.	TRBV27	TRBJ2-7	.	CASSPRGDYEQYF	TGTGCCAGCAGCCCTCGGGGAGACTACGAGCAGTACTTC
.	TRBV10-3	TRBJ2-7	.	CATTPDTEVRAGYF	TGTGCCACGACACCGGACACAGAAGTACGAGCAGGGTACTTC
.	TRBV2	TRBJ1-3	.	CASRIRGGGNTIYF	TGTGCCAGCAGGATCAGGGGTGGAGGAAACACCATATATTTT
.	TRBV19	TRBJ1-3	.	CASSIESSGNTIYF	TGTGCCAGTAGTATAGAATCATCTGGAAACACCATATATTTT
once	TRBV27	TRBJ2-1	TRBD2	CASSGAGGPHEQFF	TGTGCCAGCAGTGGAGCGGGGGGGCCTCATGAGCAGTTCTTC
.	TRBV11-2	TRBJ2-7	.	CASSLGSQGGSYEQYF	TGTGCCAGCAGCTTAGGGTCCCAGGGAGGATCCTACGAGCAGTACTTC
.	TRBV11-2	TRBJ2-2	.	CASSLATGTGELFF	TGTGCCAGCAGCTTAGCGACGGGCACCGGGGAGCTGTTTTTT
.	TRBV5-8	TRBJ2-3	TRBD1	CASSFDRVPDTQYF	TGTGCCAGCAGCTTTGACAGGGTCCCAGATACGCAGTATTTT
.	TRBV7-2	TRBJ2-7	TRBD1	CASSLVGTGGDEQYF	TGTGCCAGCAGCTTAGTGGGGACAGGGGGCGACGAGCAGTACTTC
.	TRBV19	TRBJ2-1	.	CASSPTSAREQFF	TGTGCCAGTAGTCCGACTAGTGCACGTGAGCAGTTCTTC
once	TRBV7-9	TRBJ1-1	TRBD1	CASSLASGQGTEAFF	TGTGCCAGCAGCTTAGCGTCGGGACAGGGGACTGAAGCTTTCTTT
.	TRBV6-5	TRBJ1-6	.	CASSYSWHDNSPLHF	TGTGCCAGCAGTTACTCGTGGCATGATAATTCACCCCTCCACTTT
.	TRBV21-1	TRBJ1-1	.	CASSMGQTDLRMNTEAFF	TGTGCCAGCAGCATGGGACAGACGGATCTACGTATGAACACTGAAGCTTTCTTT
.	TRBV7-2	TRBJ2-5	TRBD1	CASSYGTGYGETQYF	TGTGCCAGCAGCTACGGGACAGGGTATGGCGAGACCCAGTACTTC
.	TRBV5-8	TRBJ2-5	TRBD1	CASSGTGGERETQYF	TGTGCCAGCAGCGGGACAGGGGGCGAAAGGGAGACCCAGTACTTC
once	TRBV5-1	TRBJ2-1	TRBD2	CASSPDTWTSREQFF	TGCGCCAGCAGCCCGGACACTTGGACTAGTCGTGAGCAGTTCTTC
.	TRBV28	TRBJ1-3	.	CASSDVGGLRNTIYF	TGTGCCAGCAGCGACGTCGGGGGGCTGCGAAACACCATATATTTT
.	TRBV5-1	TRBJ2-5	.	CASSYNQETQYF	TGCGCCAGCAGCTATAACCAAGAGACCCAGTACTTC
.	TRBV7-9	TRBJ2-3	TRBD2	CASSQKPGLANDTQYF	TGTGCCAGCAGCCAAAAGCCGGGACTAGCTAACGATACGCAGTATTTT
.	TRBV5-1	TRBJ2-6	.	CASSLATVSGANVLTF	TGCGCCAGCAGCTTGGCCACTGTCTCTGGGGCCAACGTCCTGACTTTC
few	TRBV5-1	TRBJ2-3	TRBD1	CASSLGTAGTDTQYF	TGCGCCAGCAGCCTCGGGACAGCGGGCACAGATACGCAGTATTTT
.	TRBV28	TRBJ2-1	TRBD2	CAGGDSSYNEQFF	TGTGCCGGGGGGGACTCCTCCTACAATGAGCAGTTCTTC
.	TRBV4-2	TRBJ2-7	.	CASSQDEQGTYEQYF	TGTGCCAGCAGCCAAGATGAGCAGGGAACCTACGAGCAGTACTTC
.	TRBV4-2	TRBJ2-1	TRBD2	CASSQVWQSGGADNEQFF	TGTGCCAGCAGCCAAGTTTGGCAGAGCGGGGGGGCGGACAATGAGCAGTTCTTC
.	TRBV27	TRBJ2-7	.	CASSIYRDDYEQYF	TGTGCCAGCAGCATCTACAGGGACGACTACGAGCAGTACTTC
.	TRBV13	TRBJ2-3	TRBD1	CASSPGQGTQYF	TGTGCCAGCAGTCCCGGACAGGGCACGCAGTATTTT
.	TRBV28	TRBJ1-2	.	CAAYGNYGYTF	TGTGCCGCTTACGGGAACTATGGCTACACCTTC